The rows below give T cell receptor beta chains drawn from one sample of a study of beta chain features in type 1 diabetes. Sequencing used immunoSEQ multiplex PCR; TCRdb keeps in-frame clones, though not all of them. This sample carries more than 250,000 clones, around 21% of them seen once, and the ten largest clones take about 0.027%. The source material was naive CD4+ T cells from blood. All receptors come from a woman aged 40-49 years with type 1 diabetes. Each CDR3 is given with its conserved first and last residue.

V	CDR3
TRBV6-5	CASRDQGNQPQHF
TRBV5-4	CASSLDPSGELFF
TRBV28	CASTMGQGNYGYTF
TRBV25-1	CASSEMYNQPQHF
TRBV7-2	CEGNRAEQYF
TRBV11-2	CASSFTSGYYNEQFF
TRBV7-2	CASQGGGVTIEETQYF
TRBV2	CASRELTLEPQHF
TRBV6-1	CASSDPSSTGNQPQHF
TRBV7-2	CASSLYPGTAYSYEQYF
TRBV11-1	CASSITPGAGGDEQFF
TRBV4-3	CASSQVASGGYEQYF
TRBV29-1	CSVAGQTNTGELFF
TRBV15	CATSDRTMYEQYF
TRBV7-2	CASSPDRERNIQYF
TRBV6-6	CASRQGPEQFF
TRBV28	CASSLRESPLHF
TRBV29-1	CSVQIQGAQETQYF
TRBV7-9	CASRPSGRGGETQYF
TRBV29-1	CSGSDREGLNTEAFF
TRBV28	CATKLAGYTF
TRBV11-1	CASSLGSGIEETQYF
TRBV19	CASSWAGPSTDTQYF
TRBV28	CASSPDRQGRGETQYF
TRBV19	CATTGTGVHNEQFF
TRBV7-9	CASSLQGTSYEQYF
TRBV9	CASSVGTGTNYGYTF
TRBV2	CASRRDSETQYF
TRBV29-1	CSVSARGSRFLDTEAFF
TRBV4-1	CASSPRLSAQRQGGQPQHF
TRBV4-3	CASSQVGLGRGQGEKLFF
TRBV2	CASNRVDYEQYF
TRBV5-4	CASSLGTGRESPLHF
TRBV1	CTSCWGVYNEQFF
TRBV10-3	CAISPGQGDGQPQHF
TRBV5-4	CASSRGTEAFF
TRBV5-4	CASSPGKRPGDTEAFF
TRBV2	CASSAPGGGEYRTEAFF
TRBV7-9	CASSTQGAGSPLHF
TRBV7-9	CASSPRTSGRNEQFF
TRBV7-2	CASSLGLTVQETQYF
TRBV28	CASSRLADNTDTQYF
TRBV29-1	CSVTTQGQGNQPQHF
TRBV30	CAWGFQGAGELFF
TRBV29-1	CSVTGTGFYEQYF
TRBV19	CASSIAAGGVPQHF
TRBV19	CASSDPVLNSPLHF